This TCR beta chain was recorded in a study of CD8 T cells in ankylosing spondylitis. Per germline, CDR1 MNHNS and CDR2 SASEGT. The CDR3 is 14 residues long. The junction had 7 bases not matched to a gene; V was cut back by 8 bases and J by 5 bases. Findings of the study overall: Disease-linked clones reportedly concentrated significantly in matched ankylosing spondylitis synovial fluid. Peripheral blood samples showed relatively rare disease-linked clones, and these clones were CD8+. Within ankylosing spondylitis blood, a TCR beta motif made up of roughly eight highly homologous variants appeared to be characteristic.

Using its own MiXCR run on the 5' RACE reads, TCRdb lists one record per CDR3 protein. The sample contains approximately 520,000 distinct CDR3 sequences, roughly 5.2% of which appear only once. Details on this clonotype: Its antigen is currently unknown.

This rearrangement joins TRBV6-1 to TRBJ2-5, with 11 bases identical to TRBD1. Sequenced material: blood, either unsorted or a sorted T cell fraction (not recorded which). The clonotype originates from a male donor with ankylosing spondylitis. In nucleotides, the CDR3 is TGTGCCAGCCGGACAGGGGGCAGTGGTGAGACCCAGTACTTC. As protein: CASRTGGSGETQYF.